This TCR beta chain stems from a study of blood T cell repertoires in COVID-19. In assigning cohorts, the study relied on participant-reported clinical history. Generated by immunoSEQ multiplex PCR, the TCRdb table keeps only in-frame clones and is missing some. This table holds around 470,000 clones, 90% found once. The sequence derives from a man between 18 and 29 years old who had recovered from COVID-19. The specimen sequenced was PBMCs or T cells enriched from blood (not recorded which).

Here the CDR3 reads CASSKTANYGYTF. For the CDR3, the DNA is TGTGCCAGCAGCAAGACAGCTAACTATGGCTACACCTTC. This rearrangement joins TRBV14 to TRBJ1-2; a possible D gene is TRBD1 (5 bases). CDR1 and CDR2 (germline): SGHDN, FVKESK. The V gene lost 5 bases and the J gene lost 0 bases, with 7 bases spanning the gap. The CDR3 consists of 13 residues.